This T cell receptor (beta chain) stems from a study of molecular identifiers for immune sequencing clone quantification. CDR1 and CDR2 (germline): SGDLS, YYNGEE. CDR3 length equals 14 residues. Deletions cut 0 bases from V and 5 bases from J, with 11 bases between. MiXCR, applied by TCRdb to the PCR reads, yields one record per CDR3 protein. Among about 640,000 distinct CDR3 sequences listed, just under 20% were seen once. V is TRBV9 and J is TRBJ1-1; D remains ambiguous. The sample comprised naive CD8+ T cells from blood, with Jurkat cell RNA spiked in. Subset: FACS-sorted CD8+CD4-CCR7+CD45RA+ naive T cells. This sequence was found in a human donor in good health. Some libraries in this study had Jurkat cell RNA spiked in. The CDR3 DNA is TGTGCCAGCAGCGTAGGAAAGACATCAACTGAAGCTTTCTTT. Its translation is CASSVGKTSTEAFF.